The next 26 T cell receptor beta chains were all read from a single sample in a study of human T cells and chemical hapten exposure. TCRdb analysed the RACE reads with MiXCR anew, one entry per CDR3 protein. This table holds 75,000 to 100,000 distinct CDR3 sequences, approximately 10% found once. Documented time point: patch test 1, 2 weeks after DPC sensitization. Noted treatment: therapeutic diphenylcyclopropenone sensitization with weekly scalp DPC. The source material was whole blood, sampled in connection with sensitization to the hapten diphenylcyclopropenone (DPC). Every receptor here comes from a man aged 40-49 years with alopecia areata. Some clones in this sample may be carry-over from other donors' samples.

J is TRBJ1-4 and V is TRBV6-6; the match to TRBD1 covers 8 bases. The J segment lost 7 bases and the V segment lost 6 bases, leaving 10 bases of the junction unmatched. This CDR3 comprises 15 residues. Germline CDR1 is MNHNY and CDR2 is SVGAGI (reference sequence). CDR3 in amino acids: CASSLQGGLREKLFF. The CDR3 DNA reads TGTGCCAGCAGCCTACAGGGGGGGTTACGTGAAAAACTGTTTTTT.

Only a few counts were recorded for this clonotype. The chain links TRBV15 to TRBJ2-2, with D possibly being TRBD1 or TRBD2 (5 bases each). The germline V gene has CDR1 LNHNV and CDR2 YYDKDF (reference sequence). Trimming removed 11 bases at V and 3 bases at J, with 10 bases between. The CDR3 sequence is 12 residues long. CDR3 coding DNA: TGTGCCGTTAGGGACCACACCGGGGAGCTGTTTTTT. Protein product: CAVRDHTGELFF.

V gene TRBV29-1 combines with J gene TRBJ2-3; D call uncertain. Germline CDR1 is SQVTM and CDR2 is ANQGSEA. The CDR3 is made up of 15 amino acids. The V end lost 6 bases, the J end lost 2 bases, and 18 bases lay between the germline ends. In DNA, the CDR3 is TGCAGCGTCCAGCAAGACCTTACTTTCACAGATACGCAGTATTTT. Protein sequence: CSVQQDLTFTDTQYF.

This CDR3 reads CASSPTNQGGGFYGYTF. The CDR3 region has the DNA TGTGCCAGCAGCCCCACGAACCAGGGGGGCGGCTTTTATGGCTACACCTTC. V is TRBV5-8 and J is TRBJ1-2; 7 bases map to TRBD1. With 4 bases clipped from V and 5 bases from J, the junction kept 17 bases outside the gene matches. Germline V lookup: CDR1 SGHTS, CDR2 YDEGEE. This CDR3 has 17 residues.

This chain links TRBV28 with TRBJ2-5; possible D gene TRBD2, 5 bases. CDR1 MDHEN and CDR2 SYDVKM come from the germline V gene. The germline V and J ends were trimmed by 7 bases and 4 bases, with 13 bases remaining between them. CDR3 length: 13 residues. Written as DNA, the CDR3 is TGTGCCAGCAAGTGGGGAGCCCGAGAGACCCAGTACTTC. It yields the protein CASKWGARETQYF. Filled out from reference TRBV28 and TRBJ2-5, the complete variable domain reads DVKVTQSSRYLVKRTGEKVFLECVQDMDHENMFWYRQDPGLGLRLIYFSYDVKMKEKGDIPEGYSVSREKKERFSLILESASTNQTSMYLCASKWGARETQYFGPGTRLLVL.

This clonotype was seen only a few times. This sequence joins TRBV6-2 or TRBV6-3 and TRBJ1-5, with D possibly being TRBD1 (5 bases). Germline loops: CDR1 MNHEY, CDR2 SVGEGT. The CDR3 extends over 12 amino acids. V lost 7 bases, J lost 5 bases, and 9 bases lay in between. The CDR3 sequence is CASTDSDQPQHF. The CDR3 DNA reads as TGTGCCAGCACCGACAGCGATCAGCCCCAGCATTTT.

CDR3 region: CASRADREDTQYF. In nucleotides, the CDR3 is TGTGCCAGCAGAGCGGACAGGGAAGATACGCAGTATTTT. The chain is built from TRBV6-2 or TRBV6-3 and TRBJ2-3, with 8 bases identical to TRBD1. Germline assignment: CDR1 MNHEY and CDR2 SVGEGT. CDR3 length: 13 amino acids. V shed 6 bases, J shed 5 bases, and the junction held 4 bases outside the gene matches.

This clonotype was observed a few times. This chain uses TRBV12-3 or TRBV12-4 with TRBJ2-5; the match to TRBD1 covers 7 bases. This CDR3 contains 14 residues. J lost 6 bases, V lost 8 bases, and 12 bases had no gene match. In DNA form, the CDR3 reads TGTGCCAGCGGGAATGAGACAGGGAAAAAGACCCAGTACTTC. Translation gives CASGNETGKKTQYF.

This clonotype was counted a few times. This rearrangement joins TRBV6-4 to TRBJ2-3, with D unclear. CDR1 is MRHNA and CDR2 is SNTAGT in the germline V gene. With 4 bases removed from V and 2 bases from J, the gap between germline ends came to 10 bases. CDR3 length: 14 residues. The CDR3 sequence: CASSVSGDTDTQYF. DNA for the CDR3: TGTGCCAGCAGTGTCTCTGGGGACACAGATACGCAGTATTTT.

This clonotype was seen a handful of times. CDR3 loop: CSAHRTGPDTQYF. CDR3 sequence (DNA): TGCAGCGCCCATAGGACAGGGCCAGATACGCAGTATTTT. This chain links TRBV29-1 with TRBJ2-3; 8 bases fit TRBD1. This CDR3 comprises 13 residues. The trim removed 7 bases at V and 4 bases at J, leaving 7 bases unmatched. Looked up from germline, CDR1 is SQVTM and CDR2 is ANQGSEA.

This clonotype was found once. At one end the junction does not follow the germline gene, possibly because of a read error. The chain links TRBV10-2 to TRBJ2-1; 7 bases are shared with TRBD1. Germline values: CDR1 WSHSY, CDR2 SAAADI. The length of the CDR3 is 17 residues. This CDR3 reads CASSHHGQVSSYNEQFF. CDR3 DNA sequence: TGTGCCAGCAGCCACCACGGACAGGTCAGCTCCTACAATGAGCAGTTCTTC.

The V call is TRBV14, the J call TRBJ2-3; the D is unclear. The CDR3 spans 16 residues. The V end lost 0 bases, the J end lost 4 bases, and 14 bases lay between the germline ends. Germline lookup yields CDR1 SGHDN and CDR2 FVKESK. Written as DNA, the CDR3 is TGTGCCAGCAGCCAAGACCGCGGCAGGTTCCCAGATACGCAGTATTTT. Its protein product is CASSQDRGRFPDTQYF. Complete variable domain (other parts from reference TRBV14 and TRBJ2-3): EAGVTQFPSHSVIEKGQTVTLRCDPISGHDNLYWYRRVMGKEIKFLLHFVKESKQDESGMPNNRFLAERTGGTYSTLKVQPAELEDSGVYFCASSQDRGRFPDTQYFGPGTRLTVL.

This clonotype was recorded many times. This chain joins TRBV3-1 and TRBJ2-3; either TRBD1 or TRBD2 may supply D (5 bases each). Germline V gene lookup returns CDR1 LGHDT and CDR2 YNNKEL (reference sequence). This CDR3 has 14 residues. V was cut by 5 bases and J by 5 bases, with 14 bases left in between. The CDR3 DNA reads as TGTGCCAGCAGCGTAAGAGGGGTACAAGATACGCAGTATTTT. Translation: CASSVRGVQDTQYF.

This clonotype was found many times. The chain employs TRBV7-2 and TRBJ2-3; maybe TRBD2 (5 bases). The CDR3 extends over 14 amino acids. Trimming took 0 bases from V and 6 from J, leaving 10 bases between them. Germline assignment: CDR1 SGHTA and CDR2 FQGNSA. In DNA, the CDR3 is TGTGCCAGCAGCTTAGCGAGGGCCCGGGATACGCAGTATTTT. Protein product: CASSLARARDTQYF.

The V and J genes are TRBV5-4 and TRBJ1-4, with a weak D call TRBD1 (6 bases). The germline gives CDR1 SGHNT, CDR2 YYREEE (reference sequence). The CDR3 has 14 amino acids. The V end was cut by 5 bases, the J end by 6 bases, with 14 bases between. The CDR3 DNA reads as TGTGCCAGCAGTATACAGGGACCCCATGAAAAACTGTTTTTT. It yields the protein CASSIQGPHEKLFF.

This clonotype was observed at least ten times. This chain connects TRBV7-2 to TRBJ1-3; D may be TRBD1 (5 bases). This CDR3 region has 15 residues. V was cut by 2 bases and J by 0 bases, with 8 bases left in between. Germline V gives CDR1 SGHTA, CDR2 FQGNSA. CDR3 amino acids: CASSLQGGSGNTIYF. CDR3 nucleotides: TGTGCCAGCAGCTTACAGGGAGGCTCTGGAAACACCATATATTTT.

This clonotype showed up just a few times. The chain employs TRBV29-1 and TRBJ1-3, with 7 bases identical to TRBD1. The germline gives CDR1 SQVTM, CDR2 ANQGSEA. V was clipped by 5 bases and J by 0 bases; unmatched bases: 4. The CDR3 contains 14 residues. As DNA, the CDR3 is TGCAGCGTTTCGACAGGGAACTCTGGAAACACCATATATTTT. Amino acid sequence: CSVSTGNSGNTIYF.

This clonotype appeared many times. The V call is TRBV27, the J call TRBJ1-5; a possible D gene is TRBD1 (6 bases). The CDR3 loop spans 13 amino acids. V lost 2 bases and J lost 4, with 6 bases in between. CDR1 is MNHEY, CDR2 SMNVEV, per germline (reference sequence). CDR3 sequence: CASSLDRNQPQHF. The CDR3 DNA follows: TGTGCCAGCAGTTTAGACAGGAATCAGCCCCAGCATTTT.

This clonotype came up a few times. The genes are TRBV6-5 and TRBJ1-2, with D possibly being TRBD1 (5 bases). V was clipped by 2 bases and J by 8 bases, with 12 bases between them. This CDR3 is 13 amino acids long. Germline lookup yields CDR1 MNHEY and CDR2 SVGAGI. CDR3 DNA: TGTGCCAGCAGTTACGAGGGGAATAGGGGCTACACCTTC. This translates into CASSYEGNRGYTF.

The chain links TRBV2 to TRBJ2-2, with D unclear. V was pared by 5 bases and J by 1 base, with 5 bases between. Looked up from germline, CDR1 is SNHLY and CDR2 is FYNNEI. The length of the CDR3 is 13 residues. The CDR3 DNA sequence: TGTGCCAGCAGTAGTGGGAACACCGGGGAGCTGTTTTTT. Its translation is CASSSGNTGELFF.

This clonotype was observed a few times. The chain recombines TRBV20-1 with TRBJ1-2, with D uncertain. The germline V gene has CDR1 DFQATT and CDR2 SNEGSKA (reference sequence). CDR3 size: 12 residues. Trimming took off 5 bases at V and 0 bases at J, with 7 bases between the two ends. The CDR3 bases are TGCAGTGCTTATAATACTAACTATGGCTACACCTTC. Translation: CSAYNTNYGYTF.

In its sample, this clonotype was seen many times. This chain connects TRBV18 to TRBJ1-5; D ambiguous. Germline-derived CDR1 and CDR2 are KGHSH and LQKENI. V gave up 3 bases and J gave up 3 bases, with 6 bases separating them. The CDR3 loop spans 13 amino acids. The CDR3 DNA sequence: TGTGCCAGCTCACCCGTGGACAATCAGCCCCAGCATTTT. This gives the protein CASSPVDNQPQHF.

In its sample, this clonotype was seen a few times. The chain links TRBV25-1 to TRBJ1-2; TRBD1 matches at 9 bases. The trim removed 3 bases at V and 7 bases at J, leaving 9 bases unmatched. The germline CDR1 and CDR2 sequences are MGHDK and SYGVNS. The CDR3 has 15 residues. The CDR3 region is CASSDRIGTGSGYTF. The CDR3 DNA is TGTGCCAGCAGTGACCGGATAGGGACAGGGTCTGGCTACACCTTC.

This chain uses TRBV29-1 with TRBJ2-2, with a tentative D call TRBD2 (6 bases). The CDR3 runs to 12 residues. Germline lookup yields CDR1 SQVTM and CDR2 ANQGSEA. CDR3 sequence reads: CSLRGRTGELFF. The CDR3, as DNA: TGCAGTCTTCGGGGGAGGACCGGGGAGCTGTTTTTT.

The chain employs TRBV20-1 and TRBJ2-5; D is possibly TRBD1 (5 bases). CDR1 and CDR2 (germline): DFQATT, SNEGSKA (reference sequence). There are 15 residues in the CDR3. The germline V and J ends were trimmed by 0 bases and 5 bases, with 16 bases remaining between them. DNA of the CDR3: TGCAGTGCTAGAGACAGGGTCGGCTTTGGGGAGACCCAGTACTTC. Its translation: CSARDRVGFGETQYF.

The V call is TRBV10-3, the J call TRBJ1-2, with 7 bases aligning to TRBD1. Germline V CDR1 and CDR2: ENHRY, SYGVKD. This CDR3 has 13 residues. V was pared by 5 bases and J by 3 bases, with 3 bases of the junction left unmatched. The chain's CDR3 is CAISPDRDYGYTF. The DNA of the CDR3 is TGTGCCATCAGTCCCGACAGGGACTATGGCTACACCTTC.